This is a list of T cell receptor beta chains from one sample in a study of blood T cell repertoires in COVID-19. Only in-frame clones appear in the TCRdb table, and some are missing; sequencing was by immunoSEQ multiplex PCR. The profile covers tens of thousands of clones, with 80% to 90% appearing a single time and around 7% taken by the ten largest. Sequences were obtained from peripheral blood. These receptors all stem from a human donor in a cohort sampled during active COVID-19. Both conserved end residues are part of each CDR3. D genes are given only for firm matches.

V gene	J gene	D gene	CDR3 protein
TRBV19	TRBJ2-1	TRBD1	CASSDRGMGNEQFF
TRBV6-1	TRBJ1-6	NA	CASSESRGFSYNSPLHF
TRBV6-4	TRBJ2-2	NA	CASSAELAGELFF
TRBV2	TRBJ2-1	NA	CASSGQVAYNEQFF
TRBV19	TRBJ2-5	TRBD1	CASSPGQGTLETQYF
TRBV4-3	TRBJ2-4	TRBD1	CASSQEWQGENIQYF
TRBV27	TRBJ2-7	TRBD1	CASSFSDRKYEQYF
TRBV2	TRBJ2-1	TRBD2	CASSVRPGLAGGEQFF
TRBV10-3	TRBJ1-1	NA	CAISGRQHTEAFF
TRBV4-1	TRBJ1-4	NA	CASSLRGGEKLFF
TRBV2	TRBJ2-7	TRBD1	CASSERWPGQETYEQYF
TRBV2	TRBJ1-2	TRBD1	CASSLKQGASGYGYTF
TRBV24-1	TRBJ2-1	TRBD2	CATSDGLAQFYNEQFF
TRBV7-2	TRBJ1-4	TRBD1	CASSDREGAITTNEKLFF
TRBV7-6	TRBJ1-2	NA	CASSPTRGNRGYTF
TRBV18	TRBJ2-1	NA	CASSPETGTMKQFF
TRBV25-1	TRBJ2-3	NA	CASSDHGLSDTQYF
TRBV7-9	TRBJ2-3	NA	CASSLGASRMVGDTQYF
TRBV6-2/TRBV6-3	TRBJ2-1	TRBD2	CASSYSSGTSGRAMGNEQFF
TRBV23-1	TRBJ2-4	NA	CASSQPHPAARANKNIQYF
TRBV7-6	TRBJ1-2	TRBD1	CASSLQGIEGYTF
TRBV29-1	TRBJ2-5	NA	CSAYGGLGETQYF
TRBV6-5	TRBJ2-7	NA	CASKRTYEQYF
TRBV25-1	TRBJ2-7	TRBD1	CASTRNRGQSYEQYF
TRBV28	TRBJ2-1	NA	CASSLHPSSYNEQFF
TRBV6-1	TRBJ1-6	NA	CASSEAGVGSNSPLHF
TRBV18	TRBJ1-1	NA	CASSSNRVRTDTEAFF
TRBV9	TRBJ2-3	TRBD2	CASSGEGSTDTQYF
TRBV4-1	TRBJ2-3	TRBD2	CASSQVAGGVTDTQYF
TRBV3-1/TRBV3-2	TRBJ2-3	TRBD2	CASSQGLAGGPGTQYF
TRBV7-2	TRBJ1-4	NA	CANSPDIATNEKLFF
TRBV10-3	TRBJ1-2	TRBD1	CAISEGTTGGTDGYTF
TRBV30	TRBJ1-2	NA	CAWSPGRYGYTF
TRBV4-1	TRBJ2-5	TRBD2	CASSPRLAGAPETQYF
TRBV3-1/TRBV3-2	TRBJ2-1	TRBD2	CASSPQDLLAGYNEQFF
TRBV6-6	TRBJ2-1	TRBD2	CASRRLAGYNEQFF